The text below deals with one T cell receptor beta chain. Its antigen is not identified. The source of the sample is a study of T-cell memory formation after mild COVID-19. Whole-study findings and limits: CD4+ contracting clones were found mainly in CM and EM, and CD8+ ones in EMRA.

TCRdb re-called the 5' RACE reads with MiXCR, one entry per CDR3 protein. The profile shows about 150,000 distinct CDR3 sequences, approximately 26% of them singletons. Sequencing input: PBMCs or a T cell subset sorted from them (not recorded which). The receptor comes from an adult woman who had mild COVID-19 (a few samples of this study predate the infection). Cell type and time point are not known.

CDR3 sequence: CASSLTTGAEQFF. In DNA form, the CDR3 reads TGCGCCAGCAGCTTGACCACAGGGGCTGAGCAGTTCTTC. This rearrangement joins TRBV5-1 to TRBJ2-1; 7 positions agree with TRBD1. In germline, CDR1 is SGHRS, CDR2 YFSETQ. V shed 1 base and J 9 bases; nucleotides not matched to a gene: 4. This CDR3 region has 13 residues.